A selection of T cell receptor beta chains follows, all from one sample in a study of blood T cell repertoires in COVID-19. Data came from immunoSEQ multiplex PCR; TCRdb stores just in-frame clones and leaves some out. The table shows some 200,000 clones, with 60% to 80% occurring only once. The material sequenced was PBMCs or T cells enriched from blood (not recorded which). These TCRs come from a woman aged 50 to 65 who had recovered from COVID-19. Each CDR3 is given with its conserved first and last residue. The D gene is left open where the match is weak. Only some rows state a clone size, as once, few, many or a class for expanded clones.

clone size	V gene	J gene	D gene	CDR3 protein	CDR3 DNA
-	TRBV24-1	TRBJ1-6	-	CATSDTNENSPLHF	TGTGCCACCAGTGACACGAATGAGAATTCACCCCTCCACTTT
-	TRBV5-1	TRBJ2-4	-	CASSLEGGMGDQYF	TGCGCCAGCAGCTTGGAAGGGGGAATGGGGGATCAGTACTTC
-	TRBV20-1	TRBJ1-1	TRBD1	CSASFGGQIHTEAFF	TGCAGTGCTAGTTTTGGGGGACAGATTCACACTGAAGCTTTCTTT
-	TRBV18	TRBJ2-1	TRBD1	CASSPGTANEQFF	TGTGCCAGCTCACCAGGGACAGCCAATGAGCAGTTCTTC
once	TRBV10-3	TRBJ1-4	TRBD1	CAISEKGGAVEKLFF	TGTGCCATCAGTGAGAAAGGGGGCGCGGTGGAAAAACTGTTTTTT
-	TRBV14	TRBJ2-3	TRBD2	CASSQEGTRWHTQYF	TGTGCCAGCAGCCAAGAAGGGACTAGATGGCATACGCAGTATTTT
-	TRBV6-2/TRBV6-3	TRBJ1-5	TRBD1	CASSSYGTGVLQPQHF	TGTGCCAGCAGTAGCTACGGGACAGGGGTTTTGCAGCCCCAGCATTTT
-	TRBV25-1	TRBJ1-5	TRBD1	CASIPSGTASNQPQHF	TGTGCCAGCATTCCCTCCGGGACAGCAAGCAATCAGCCCCAGCATTTT
-	TRBV6-5	TRBJ2-2	-	CASSYSFRPTGELFF	TGTGCCAGCAGTTACTCGTTCAGGCCCACCGGGGAGCTGTTTTTT
-	TRBV19	TRBJ1-5	-	CASSIQKSQPQHF	TGTGCCAGTAGTATACAGAAATCACAACCCCAGCATTTT
-	TRBV6-5	TRBJ2-3	-	CASSFITKDTQYF	TGTGCCAGCAGTTTTATTACTAAAGATACGCAGTATTTT
-	TRBV14	TRBJ1-6	TRBD1	CASSHNRGVNSPLHF	TGTGCCAGCAGCCACAACAGGGGAGTCAATTCACCCCTCCACTTT
few	TRBV4-2	TRBJ2-7	TRBD2	CASSQAHSGTSGYEQYF	TGTGCCAGCAGCCAAGCCCATTCTGGGACTAGCGGCTACGAGCAGTACTTC
-	TRBV7-6	TRBJ1-6	TRBD1	CASSPGGQGRSPLHF	TGTGCCAGCAGCCCAGGGGGACAGGGTAGATCACCCCTCCACTTT
-	TRBV29-1	TRBJ2-1	-	CSASNNEQFF	TGCAGCGCTTCTAACAATGAGCAGTTCTTC
-	TRBV28	TRBJ1-5	-	CASSLQNQPQHF	TGTGCCAGCAGTTTACAAAATCAGCCCCAGCATTTT
-	TRBV4-2	TRBJ1-2	-	CASSQVGLVVRTPNYGYTF	TGTGCCAGCAGCCAAGTGGGACTGGTTGTCCGCACACCTAACTATGGCTACACCTTC
-	TRBV14	TRBJ2-1	-	CASSQDEINEQFF	TGTGCCAGCAGCCAAGACGAGATCAATGAGCAGTTCTTC
few	TRBV30	TRBJ1-2	-	CAWSELGAYGYTF	TGTGCCTGGAGTGAACTGGGGGCCTATGGCTACACCTTC
-	TRBV7-8	TRBJ2-3	TRBD2	CASSLLAGGTDTQYF	TGTGCCAGCAGCTTACTAGCGGGAGGCACAGATACGCAGTATTTT
-	TRBV6-5	TRBJ2-5	-	CASTGSETQYF	TGTGCCAGCACAGGGTCAGAGACCCAGTACTTC
-	TRBV30	TRBJ1-4	TRBD1	CAWTHRDRDEKLFF	TGTGCCTGGACACATAGGGACAGGGATGAAAAACTGTTTTTT
once	TRBV7-3	TRBJ1-5	-	CASGQVDSNQPQHF	TGTGCCAGCGGGCAGGTCGATAGCAATCAGCCCCAGCATTTT
-	TRBV6-6	TRBJ1-5	-	CATTDSMNQPQHF	TGTGCCACGACGGACAGTATGAATCAGCCCCAGCATTTT
-	TRBV28	TRBJ1-5	-	CASRSPTPSNQPQHF	TGTGCCAGCAGGTCCCCGACACCTAGCAATCAGCCCCAGCATTTT
once	TRBV7-8	TRBJ2-4	-	CASSLARRGSENIQYF	TGTGCCAGCAGCTTAGCGCGCAGGGGCAGCGAAAACATTCAGTACTTC
-	TRBV4-1	TRBJ2-2	-	CASSQEVQVGELFF	TGCGCCAGCAGCCAAGAGGTACAGGTCGGGGAGCTGTTTTTT
-	TRBV28	TRBJ2-1	-	CASSSLAEQFF	TGTGCCAGCAGTTCACTAGCCGAGCAGTTCTTC
-	TRBV28	TRBJ1-2	TRBD1	CASSFPGQAGGYTF	TGTGCCAGCAGTTTCCCGGGACAGGCGGGGGGCTACACCTTC
-	TRBV10-2	TRBJ2-7	TRBD1	CASRLGQGAYEQYF	TGCGCCAGCAGACTAGGACAGGGGGCCTACGAGCAGTACTTC
-	TRBV30	TRBJ1-2	-	CAWYRVDYGYTF	TGTGCCTGGTACAGGGTAGACTATGGCTACACCTTC
-	TRBV27	TRBJ2-5	-	CASRKGVGETQYF	TGTGCCTCACGGAAAGGGGTTGGGGAGACCCAGTACTTC
few	TRBV27	TRBJ2-2	-	CASSLKPSGTGELFF	TGTGCCAGCAGTTTGAAGCCCAGCGGCACCGGGGAGCTGTTTTTT
-	TRBV5-1	TRBJ2-2	-	CASYFTGELFF	TGCGCCAGCTACTTCACCGGGGAGCTGTTTTTT
-	TRBV18	TRBJ1-5	-	CASSPPPGRRDQPQHF	TGTGCCAGCTCACCCCCCCCGGGGAGACGGGATCAGCCCCAGCATTTT
-	TRBV10-2	TRBJ1-6	-	CASRLQVNSPLHF	TGCGCCAGCAGACTTCAGGTCAATTCACCCCTCCACTTT
few	TRBV9	TRBJ1-5	-	CASSVDAAVQPQHF	TGTGCCAGCAGCGTAGACGCGGCCGTCCAGCCCCAGCATTTT
-	TRBV7-9	TRBJ1-2	-	CASSLADMSYGYTF	TGTGCCAGCAGCTTAGCCGACATGTCCTATGGCTACACCTTC
-	TRBV2	TRBJ1-2	TRBD1	CASRGTVRSGYTF	TGTGCCAGCAGGGGGACAGTCAGGAGTGGCTACACCTTC